The TCR beta chain under discussion was sequenced for a study of blood T cell repertoires in COVID-19. Turning to the study itself: Material from acute and convalescent COVID-19 was sourced from the United States, Italy and Spain. The analysed material was cDNA or gDNA that came from T cells, B-cell-depleted T cells, or PBMCs.

Measured with immunoSEQ multiplex PCR; TCRdb has only the in-frame clones, and not every one. The sample has roughly 52,000 clones, approximately 90% seen once. V shed 0 bases and J 4 bases; nucleotides not matched to a gene: 12. This CDR3 is 18 amino acids long. Looked up from germline, CDR1 is LNHNV and CDR2 is YYDKDF (reference sequence). The sample consisted of peripheral blood. The V and J genes are TRBV15 and TRBJ1-3; 7 nucleotides agree with TRBD1. This clonotype originated in a man aged 40-49 years with COVID-19, enrolled during active disease. The CDR3 reads CATSRDRGTEGTGNTIYF. CDR3 nucleotides: TGTGCCACCAGCAGAGATCGAGGGACAGAGGGGACAGGAAACACCATATATTTT.